The source of this T cell receptor (beta chain) is a study of blood T cells in healthy people across ages. General observations from the study: Both higher diversity and more naive CD4+ cells marked long-lived donors when set against aged donors.

Notes on this clonotype: Its target is unknown.

It was with a sample-barcoded 5' primer and a J-beta primer mix that a second PCR of roughly 7 to 12 cycles was run. In TCRdb, the 5' RACE reads were re-called with MiXCR into one record per CDR3 protein. The repertoire holds 700,000 to 900,000 distinct CDR3 sequences, around 25% seen once, with around 3% in the top ten. CDR3 length: 15 amino acids. Trimming cost V 5 bases and J 2 bases, with 13 bases left between them. The germline V gene has CDR1 MNHEY and CDR2 SVGAGI. A further study also used this sample, focusing on T cells of mothers and their children. That source reports: Related mother-child pairs shared marginally more repertoire than unrelated pairs, though not significantly.

Sequencing used blood. This TCR was recovered from a boy between 10 and 17 years old in good health. This chain connects TRBV6-5 to TRBJ2-4, with D possibly being TRBD1 (6 bases). The CDR3 DNA sequence: TGTGCCAGCAGTGACGCCGGGACACCCAAAAACATTCAGTACTTC. It translates to CASSDAGTPKNIQYF.